Reported below is one T cell receptor (beta chain). Its target is unknown. Doses given second, at about 4 or about 12 weeks, were pooled. This sample was included in a study of T cell responses to AZD1222 COVID-19 vaccine. Whole-study findings and limits: Reportedly, nearly half the spike-specific TCRs target unmutated variant regions. At study baseline, merely six AZD1222 recipients were seropositive.

Profiling relied on immunoSEQ multiplex PCR, and the TCRdb table lists in-frame clones only, not all of them. This sample has tens of thousands of clones, with 80% to 90% found just once. The CDR3 spans 15 residues. Germline-derived CDR1 and CDR2 are KGHDR and SFDVKD. Trimming shortened V by 2 bases and J by 2 bases, and 9 bases separated the two germline ends. The chain joins TRBV24-1 to TRBJ2-4; no clear D gene. The TCR was taken from an adult who received the AZD1222 COVID-19 vaccine. Here the sequenced sample was peripheral blood, taken 28 days after the second AZD1222 dose. The CDR3 loop is CATSDSDLSKNIQYF. In DNA, the CDR3 is TGTGCCACCAGTGATTCCGACTTATCCAAAAACATTCAGTACTTC.